This TCR beta chain emerged from a study of cytomegalovirus exposure and HLA in healthy donors. Deletions cut 3 bases from V and 1 base from J, with 7 bases between. Germline CDR1 is KGHSH and CDR2 is LQKENI. The CDR3 length is 14 residues. PCR primers comprised 60 Vbeta and 13 Jbeta primers. Method: immunoSEQ multiplex PCR; TCRdb's copy keeps in-frame clones and lacks some. The sample has some 160,000 clones; roughly 80% are singletons. Regarding this clone: What it recognizes is unknown.

General study points: The likely origin of a cluster of highly shared sequence variants was a sequencing artifact. The study designated 160 or so TCR beta chains cytomegalovirus-associated. Later analysis revealed greater clonal expansion in HLA-associated TCR beta chains than in equally common others.

This TCR came from a woman aged 25 to 45 in good health and CMV-seronegative. The V call is TRBV18, the J call TRBJ1-5; D gene uncertain. The source material was PBMCs. The CDR3 nucleotides read TGTGCCAGCTCACCGGAGACGAGCAATCAGCCCCAGCATTTT. Translating it yields CASSPETSNQPQHF.